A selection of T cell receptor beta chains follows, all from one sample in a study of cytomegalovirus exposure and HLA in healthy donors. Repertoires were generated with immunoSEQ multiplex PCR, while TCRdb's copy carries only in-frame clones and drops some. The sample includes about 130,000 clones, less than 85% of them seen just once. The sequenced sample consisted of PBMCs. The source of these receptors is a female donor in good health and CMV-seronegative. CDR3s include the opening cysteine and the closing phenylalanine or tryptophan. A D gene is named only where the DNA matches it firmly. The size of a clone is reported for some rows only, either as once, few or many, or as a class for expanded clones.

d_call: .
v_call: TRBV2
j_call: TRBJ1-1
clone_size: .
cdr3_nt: TGTGCCAGCAGTGTTTCGGGGGTTAGGCCGGGAGCTTTCTTT
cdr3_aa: CASSVSGVRPGAFF

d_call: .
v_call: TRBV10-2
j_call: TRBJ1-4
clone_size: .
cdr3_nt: TGCGCCAGCAGTGAGCCCAACAGGGTTAATGAAAAACTGTTTTTT
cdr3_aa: CASSEPNRVNEKLFF

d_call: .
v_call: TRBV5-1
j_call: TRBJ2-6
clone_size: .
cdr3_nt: TGCGCCAGCAGCTTGAGGGGACAAGACTCTGGGGCCAACGTCCTGACTTTC
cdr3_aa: CASSLRGQDSGANVLTF

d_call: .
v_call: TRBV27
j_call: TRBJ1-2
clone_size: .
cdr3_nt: TGTGCCAGCAGTTTAACAGGCCCGTATGGCTACACCTTC
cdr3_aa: CASSLTGPYGYTF

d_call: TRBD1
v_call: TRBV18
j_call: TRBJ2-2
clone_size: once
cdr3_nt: TGTGCCAGCTCACCGGGACAGGGGAACACCGGGGAGCTGTTTTTT
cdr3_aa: CASSPGQGNTGELFF

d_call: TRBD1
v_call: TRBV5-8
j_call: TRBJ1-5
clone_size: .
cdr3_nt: TGTGCCACCGGACAGGGCATTCAGCCCCAGCATTTT
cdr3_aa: CATGQGIQPQHF

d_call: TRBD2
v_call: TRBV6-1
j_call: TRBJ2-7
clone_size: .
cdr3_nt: TGTGCCAGCCGGGAGGGTGAGCGCGAGCAGTACTTC
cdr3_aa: CASREGEREQYF

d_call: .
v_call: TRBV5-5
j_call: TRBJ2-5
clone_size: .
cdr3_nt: TGTGCCAGCAGCTTGGGGTGGCAGGCAACGACCCAGTACTTC
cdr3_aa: CASSLGWQATTQYF

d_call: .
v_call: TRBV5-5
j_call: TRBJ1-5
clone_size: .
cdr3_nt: TGTGCCAGCAGCTTGAGAGTGGGCCAAAGCAATCAGCCCCAGCATTTT
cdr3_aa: CASSLRVGQSNQPQHF

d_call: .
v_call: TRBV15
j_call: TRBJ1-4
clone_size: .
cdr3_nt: TGTGCCACCAGCACGTTCAGGTCCAATGAAAAACTGTTTTTT
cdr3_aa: CATSTFRSNEKLFF

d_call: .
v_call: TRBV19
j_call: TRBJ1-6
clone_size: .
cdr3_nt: TGTGCCAGTAGTATACAAGGGGGATCTTATAATTCACCCCTCCACTTT
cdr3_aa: CASSIQGGSYNSPLHF

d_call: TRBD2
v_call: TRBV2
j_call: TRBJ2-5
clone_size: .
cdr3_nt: TGTGCCAGCAGCAAAAGGACTAGAGCAGAGACCCAGTACTTC
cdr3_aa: CASSKRTRAETQYF

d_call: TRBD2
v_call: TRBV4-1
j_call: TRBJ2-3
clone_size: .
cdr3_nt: TGCGCCAGCAGCCGGACTAGCGGGAGCCCAGATACGCAGTATTTT
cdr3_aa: CASSRTSGSPDTQYF